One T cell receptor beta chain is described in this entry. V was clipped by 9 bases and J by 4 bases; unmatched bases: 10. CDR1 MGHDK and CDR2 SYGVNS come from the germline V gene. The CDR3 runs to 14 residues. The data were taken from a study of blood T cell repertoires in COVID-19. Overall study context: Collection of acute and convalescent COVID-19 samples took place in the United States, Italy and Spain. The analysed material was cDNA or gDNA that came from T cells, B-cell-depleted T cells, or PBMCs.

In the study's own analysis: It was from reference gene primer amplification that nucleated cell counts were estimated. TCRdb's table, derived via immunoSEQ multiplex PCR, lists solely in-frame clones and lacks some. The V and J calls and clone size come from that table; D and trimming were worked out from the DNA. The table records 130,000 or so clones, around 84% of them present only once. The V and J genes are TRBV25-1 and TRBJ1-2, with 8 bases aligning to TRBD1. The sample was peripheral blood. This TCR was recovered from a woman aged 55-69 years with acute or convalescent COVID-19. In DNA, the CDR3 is TGTGCCAGTCAGACAGGGGTGAGACCCTATGGCTACACCTTC. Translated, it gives CASQTGVRPYGYTF.